The 13 T cell receptor beta chains below all came from one sample that was sequenced in a study of human T cells and chemical hapten exposure. The time point is: pre-sensitization, week 0. Treatment reported: therapeutic diphenylcyclopropenone sensitization with weekly scalp DPC. Each CDR3 protein gets one entry after TCRdb re-called the RACE reads with MiXCR. The table records 150,000 to 200,000 distinct CDR3 sequences, more than 25% of them present only once. This specimen consisted of whole blood, obtained in connection with sensitization to the hapten diphenylcyclopropenone (DPC). These receptors all stem from a woman in her 30s with alopecia areata. Some clones in this sample may be carry-over from other donors' samples.

The rearrangement links TRBV20-1 to TRBJ2-3; D call uncertain. Germline V gene sequence: CDR1 DFQATT, CDR2 SNEGSKA (reference sequence). This CDR3 is 14 amino acids long. V was trimmed by 5 bases and J by 1 base, leaving 13 bases between them. This chain's CDR3 is CSAPQAGGTDTQYF. Here the CDR3 DNA reads TGCAGTGCTCCGCAGGCAGGAGGCACAGATACGCAGTATTTT.

This clonotype was seen a few times. The rearrangement joins TRBV20-1 to TRBJ2-3; TRBD1 agrees at 11 bases. The CDR3 length is 14 residues. Trimming cost V 5 bases and J 1 base; bases outside gene matches: 2. The germline gives CDR1 DFQATT, CDR2 SNEGSKA (reference sequence). CDR3 amino acids: CSAEDRGRTDTQYF. The CDR3 coding sequence is TGCAGTGCTGAGGACAGGGGGCGCACAGATACGCAGTATTTT.

This clonotype occurred a few times. The chain carries TRBV6-2 or TRBV6-3 and TRBJ2-7, with 9 bases identical to TRBD2. Looked up from germline, CDR1 is MNHEY and CDR2 is SVGEGT. V was pared by 6 bases and J by 3 bases, with 12 bases of the junction left unmatched. The CDR3 is 16 amino acids. CDR3 sequence: CASRRPEREDFYEQYF. Written as DNA, the CDR3 is TGTGCCAGCAGGCGACCGGAGCGGGAGGACTTCTACGAGCAGTACTTC.

Comments on this clonotype: One end of the junction does not line up with germline, which may come from a read error. The rearrangement links TRBV4-3 to TRBJ2-5, with 12 bases fitting TRBD1. The germline gives CDR1 LGHNA, CDR2 YSLEER. CDR3 length equals 16 residues. The CDR3 DNA reads as TGTGCCAGCAGCCAAACACCGGGACAGGGGGCTGGGACCCAGTACTTC. Translating gives CASSQTPGQGAGTQYF.

This clonotype has a handful of counts. V is TRBV7-2 and J is TRBJ2-5; 8 positions agree with TRBD2. V trimming: 1 base; J trimming: 3 bases; junction bases outside the gene matches: 4. The CDR3 is 15 residues long. Germline-derived CDR1 and CDR2 are SGHTA and FQGNSA. CDR3: CASSLGGGGKETQYF. In nucleotides, the CDR3 is TGTGCCAGCAGCTTAGGCGGCGGGGGGAAAGAGACCCAGTACTTC.

The CDR3 sequence is CASSSNGWGEQFF. The CDR3 DNA reads TGTGCCAGCAGCTCGAACGGGTGGGGTGAGCAGTTCTTC. The J gene is TRBJ2-1, the V gene TRBV7-3; D not resolved. V was trimmed by 4 bases and J by 9 bases, leaving 13 bases between them. Germline V gene sequence: CDR1 SGHTA, CDR2 FQGTGA. The CDR3 covers 13 residues.

This clonotype has only a few counts. The chain joins TRBV20-1 to TRBJ1-1, with D maybe TRBD1 (6 bases). Germline assignment: CDR1 DFQATT and CDR2 SNEGSKA (reference sequence). This CDR3 spans 13 amino acids. Between the trimmed V and J ends, which lost 1 base and 5 bases, there was a span of 11 bases. The CDR3 region is CSARGGGSTEAFF. The CDR3 bases are TGCAGTGCTAGAGGAGGGGGGAGTACTGAAGCTTTCTTT.

This clonotype was observed a handful of times. The V gene is TRBV3-1, the J gene TRBJ1-1; D ambiguous. This CDR3 has 13 amino acids. The V gene lost 2 bases and the J gene lost 5 bases, with 9 bases spanning the gap. Germline lookup yields CDR1 LGHDT and CDR2 YNNKEL (reference sequence). The CDR3 protein is CASSQQARTEAFF. In DNA, the CDR3 is TGTGCCAGCAGCCAACAAGCTAGGACTGAAGCTTTCTTT.

The rearrangement joins TRBV20-1 to TRBJ1-4; TRBD1 is a possible D gene (5 bases). This CDR3 comprises 13 residues. The germline gives CDR1 DFQATT, CDR2 SNEGSKA (reference sequence). V was shortened by 6 bases and J by 5 bases, with 13 bases between the two germline ends. The CDR3 spells CSAKTGANEKLFF. The CDR3 nucleotides are TGCAGTGCAAAGACTGGGGCCAATGAAAAACTGTTTTTT.

The chain combines TRBV6-2 or TRBV6-3 with TRBJ2-7; tentatively, D is TRBD2 (6 bases). This CDR3 is 16 amino acids long. CDR1 MNHEY and CDR2 SVGEGT come from the germline V gene. V was clipped by 0 bases and J by 3 bases, with 15 bases between them. The CDR3: CASSYSSWYGSYEQYF. Written as DNA, the CDR3 is TGTGCCAGCAGTTACTCGAGTTGGTACGGGAGCTACGAGCAGTACTTC.

The table lists this clonotype with a few counts. The rearrangement joins TRBV3-1 to TRBJ2-1; 9 bases are shared with TRBD2. V lost 6 bases to trimming and J lost 0 bases; unmatched junction nucleotides: 6. This CDR3 spans 16 amino acids. Germline CDR1 LGHDT, CDR2 YNNKEL (reference sequence). The CDR3 DNA sequence: TGTGCCAGCAGACCTCTTAGCGGGAGCTCCTACAATGAGCAGTTCTTC. Its translation: CASRPLSGSSYNEQFF.

This CDR3 is CASSSGPANTGELFF. The CDR3 coding sequence is TGTGCCAGCAGCTCGGGACCCGCGAACACCGGGGAGCTGTTTTTT. The chain couples TRBV13 to TRBJ2-2; perhaps D is TRBD1 or TRBD2 (5 bases each). V lost 4 bases to trimming and J lost 0 bases, with 9 bases between them. Looked up from germline, CDR1 is PRHDT and CDR2 is FYEKMQ (reference sequence). There are 15 residues in the CDR3. Combining the CDR3 with reference TRBV13 and TRBJ2-2 gives the whole variable domain AAGVIQSPRHLIKEKRETATLKCYPIPRHDTVYWYQQGPGQDPQFLISFYEKMQSDKGSIPDRFSAQQFSDYHSELNMSSLELGDSALYFCASSSGPANTGELFFGEGSRLTVL.

J is TRBJ1-1 and V is TRBV7-2; 7 nucleotides line up with TRBD1. The V and J ends lost 11 bases and 3 bases, in that order; junction bases with no gene match: 12. The CDR3 has 14 amino acids. Germline-derived CDR1 and CDR2 are SGHTA and FQGNSA. The CDR3 DNA reads TGTGCCGAGGGCAAGGCCAGGGGGGACACTGAAGCTTTCTTT. Amino acid sequence: CAEGKARGDTEAFF.